This T cell receptor beta chain was captured by sequencing in a study of blood T cell repertoires in COVID-19. Original methodology: How many nucleated cells were present was estimated from reference gene primer amplification. Sequenced by immunoSEQ multiplex PCR; TCRdb stores in-frame clones only, minus some. V, J and clone size reflect that table, while D and trimming were determined from the DNA. Among around 260,000 clones listed, 70% to 90% were seen once. Participants were aged about 18 to 95 years, lived in roughly 25 US areas, and enrolled virtually. Each participant's cohort was designated according to participant-reported clinical history. This CDR3 is 14 amino acids long. Unmatched junction bases numbered 6, after V lost 4 bases and J lost 5 bases. In germline, CDR1 is MNHEY, CDR2 SMNVEV (reference sequence).

The origin of this receptor is a woman in her 30s who had recovered from COVID-19. This sequence joins TRBV27 and TRBJ2-3, with TRBD2 matching 7 bases. Specimen: PBMCs or T cells enriched from blood (not recorded which). The chain's CDR3 is CASSYAGALDTQYF. DNA of the CDR3: TGTGCCAGCAGTTACGCGGGAGCATTAGATACGCAGTATTTT.